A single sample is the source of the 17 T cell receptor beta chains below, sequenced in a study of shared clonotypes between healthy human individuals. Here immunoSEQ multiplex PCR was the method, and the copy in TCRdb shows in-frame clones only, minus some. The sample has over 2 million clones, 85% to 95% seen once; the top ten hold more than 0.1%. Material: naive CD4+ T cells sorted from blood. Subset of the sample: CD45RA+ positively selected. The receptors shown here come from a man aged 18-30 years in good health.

CDR3 protein: CASREGLGSYNEQFF. CDR3 bases: TGTGCCAGCAGAGAGGGACTTGGCTCCTACAATGAGCAGTTCTTC. The chain couples TRBV5-4 to TRBJ2-1, with D tentatively TRBD2 (6 bases). With 5 bases removed from V and 0 bases from J, the gap between germline ends came to 12 bases. CDR3 length: 15 residues. Germline-derived CDR1 and CDR2 are SGHNT and YYREEE (reference sequence).

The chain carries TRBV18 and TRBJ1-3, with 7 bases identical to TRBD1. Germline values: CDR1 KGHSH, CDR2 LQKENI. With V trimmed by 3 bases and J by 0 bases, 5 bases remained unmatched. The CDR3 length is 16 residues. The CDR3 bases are TGTGCCAGCTCACCCCTGACAGGGAGCTCTGGAAACACCATATATTTT. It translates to CASSPLTGSSGNTIYF.

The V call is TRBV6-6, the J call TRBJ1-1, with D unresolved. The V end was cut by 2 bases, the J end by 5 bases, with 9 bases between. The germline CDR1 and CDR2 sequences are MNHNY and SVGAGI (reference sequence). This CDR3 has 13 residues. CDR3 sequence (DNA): TGTGCCAGCAGTTACGACGAACGGACTGAAGCTTTCTTT. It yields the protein CASSYDERTEAFF.

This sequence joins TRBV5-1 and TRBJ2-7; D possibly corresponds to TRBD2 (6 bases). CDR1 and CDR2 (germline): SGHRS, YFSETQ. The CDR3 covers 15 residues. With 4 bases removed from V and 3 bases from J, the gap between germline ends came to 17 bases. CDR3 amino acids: CASSPRRREDYEQYF. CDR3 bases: TGCGCCAGCAGCCCCCGTAGGAGGGAAGACTACGAGCAGTACTTC. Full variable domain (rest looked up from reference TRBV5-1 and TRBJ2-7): KAGVTQTPRYLIKTRGQQVTLSCSPISGHRSVSWYQQTPGQGLQFLFEYFSETQRNKGNFPGRFSGRQFSNSRSEMNVSTLELGDSALYLCASSPRRREDYEQYFGPGTRLTVT.

The CDR3 nucleotides read TGTGCCAGCAGCTACGAGATTTTGGGATTGAACACTGAAGCTTTCTTT. Translated, it gives CASSYEILGLNTEAFF. The chain recombines TRBV7-2 with TRBJ1-1; D is unclear. There are 16 residues in the CDR3. Germline CDR1 reads SGHTA; CDR2 reads FQGNSA. V lost 4 bases and J lost 0, with 15 bases in between.

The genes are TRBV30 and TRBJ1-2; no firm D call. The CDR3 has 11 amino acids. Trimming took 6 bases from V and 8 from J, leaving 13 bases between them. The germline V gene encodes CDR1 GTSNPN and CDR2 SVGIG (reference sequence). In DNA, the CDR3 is TGTGCCTGTTACAATGAGGACGGCTACACCTTC. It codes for CACYNEDGYTF. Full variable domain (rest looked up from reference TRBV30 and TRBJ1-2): SQTIHQWPATLVQPVGSPLSLECTVEGTSNPNLYWYRQAAGRGLQLLFYSVGIGQISSEVPQNLSASRPQDRQFILSSKKLLLSDSGFYLCACYNEDGYTFGSGTRLTVV.

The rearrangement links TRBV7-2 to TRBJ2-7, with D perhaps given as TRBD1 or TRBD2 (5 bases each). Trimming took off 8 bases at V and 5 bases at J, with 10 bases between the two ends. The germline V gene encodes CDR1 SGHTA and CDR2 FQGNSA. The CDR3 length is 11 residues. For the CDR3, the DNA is TGTGCCAGCTGGCAGGGAGACGAGCAGTACTTC. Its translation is CASWQGDEQYF.

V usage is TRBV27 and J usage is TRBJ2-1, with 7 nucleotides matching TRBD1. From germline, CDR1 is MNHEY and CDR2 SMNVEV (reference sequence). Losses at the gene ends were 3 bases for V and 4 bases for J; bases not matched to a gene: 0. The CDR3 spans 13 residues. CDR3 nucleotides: TGTGCCAGCAGTTTGGGACAGTACAATGAGCAGTTCTTC. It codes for CASSLGQYNEQFF.

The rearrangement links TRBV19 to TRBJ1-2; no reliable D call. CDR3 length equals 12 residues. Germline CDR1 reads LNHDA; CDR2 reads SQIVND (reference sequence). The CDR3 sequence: CALTPVPYGYTF. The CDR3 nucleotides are TGTGCTTTAACCCCAGTACCCTATGGCTACACCTTC.

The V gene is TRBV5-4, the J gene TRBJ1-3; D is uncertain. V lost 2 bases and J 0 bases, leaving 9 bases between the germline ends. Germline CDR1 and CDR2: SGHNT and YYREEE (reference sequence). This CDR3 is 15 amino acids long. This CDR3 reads CASSLSGISGNTIYF. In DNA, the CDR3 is TGTGCCAGCAGCTTATCCGGTATCTCTGGAAACACCATATATTTT.

CDR3 loop: CACRADENSPLHF. The DNA of the CDR3 is TGTGCTTGCAGGGCAGATGAGAATTCACCCCTCCACTTT. The gene calls are TRBV7-3 and TRBJ1-6; perhaps TRBD1 as D (5 bases). CDR3 length: 13 amino acids. CDR1 and CDR2 (germline): SGHTA, FQGTGA.

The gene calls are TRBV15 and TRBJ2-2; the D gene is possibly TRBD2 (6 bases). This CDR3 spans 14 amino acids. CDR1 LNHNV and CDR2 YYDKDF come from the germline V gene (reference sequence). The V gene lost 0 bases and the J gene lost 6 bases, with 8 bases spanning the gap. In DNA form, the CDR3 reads TGTGCCACCAGCAGAGATGGCGGGGCCGGGGAGCTGTTTTTT. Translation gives CATSRDGGAGELFF.

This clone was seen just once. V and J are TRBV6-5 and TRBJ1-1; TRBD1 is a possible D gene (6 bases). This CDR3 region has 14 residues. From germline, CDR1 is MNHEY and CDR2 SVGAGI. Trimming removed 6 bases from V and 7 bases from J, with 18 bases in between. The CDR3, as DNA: TGTGCCAGCAGACTCAGGCCGGGGGCGTTTGAAGCTTTCTTT. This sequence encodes CASRLRPGAFEAFF.

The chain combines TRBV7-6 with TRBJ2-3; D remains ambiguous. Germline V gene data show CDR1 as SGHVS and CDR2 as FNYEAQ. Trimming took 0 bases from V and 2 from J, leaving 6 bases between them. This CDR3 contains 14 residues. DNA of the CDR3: TGTGCCAGCAGCTTAGCGGTTATCACAGATACGCAGTATTTT. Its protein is CASSLAVITDTQYF.

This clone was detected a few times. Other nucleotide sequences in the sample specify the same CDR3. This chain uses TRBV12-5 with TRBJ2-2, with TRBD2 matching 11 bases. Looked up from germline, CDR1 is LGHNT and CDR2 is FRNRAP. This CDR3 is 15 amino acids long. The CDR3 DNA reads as TGTGCCTCGTCGCCTAGCGGGGGGCTCACCGGGGAGCTGTTTTTT. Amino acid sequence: CASSPSGGLTGELFF. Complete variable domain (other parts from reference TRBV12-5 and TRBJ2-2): DARVTQTPRHKVTEMGQEVTMRCQPILGHNTVFWYRQTMMQGLELLAYFRNRAPLDDSGMPKDRFSAEMPDATLATLKIQPSEPRDSAVYFCASSPSGGLTGELFFGEGSRLTVL.

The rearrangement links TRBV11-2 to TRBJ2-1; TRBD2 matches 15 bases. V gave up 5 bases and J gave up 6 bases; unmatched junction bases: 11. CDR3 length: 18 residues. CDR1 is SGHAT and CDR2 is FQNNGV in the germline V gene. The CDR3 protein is CASSPAAPGLAGGNEQFF. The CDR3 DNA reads TGTGCCAGCAGCCCAGCCGCCCCGGGACTAGCGGGAGGCAATGAGCAGTTCTTC.

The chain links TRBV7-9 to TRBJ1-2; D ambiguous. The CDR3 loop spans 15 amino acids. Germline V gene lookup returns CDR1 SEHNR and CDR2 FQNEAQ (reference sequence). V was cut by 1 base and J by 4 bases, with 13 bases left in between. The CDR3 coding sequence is TGTGCCAGCAGCTTAGAAGGTAGAGTGGGCTATGGCTACACCTTC. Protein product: CASSLEGRVGYGYTF.